Listed below are T cell receptor beta chains from one sample, sequenced in a study of control samples from healthy donors and cancer patients. Only in-frame clones appear in the TCRdb table, and some are missing; sequencing was by immunoSEQ multiplex PCR. The sample holds approximately 170,000 clones, about 93% seen once. Sequencing input: blood. These TCRs come from a woman aged 30 to 39 in good health. Each CDR3 is given with its conserved first and last residue. The D gene is left open where the match is weak. The size of a clone is reported for some rows only, either as once, few or many, or as a class for expanded clones.

size: .; V: TRBV30; J: TRBJ1-2; D: .; CDR3: CAWDGRGIDGYTF; DNA: TGTGCCTGGGACGGACGAGGTATTGATGGCTACACCTTC
size: .; V: TRBV7-9; J: TRBJ2-7; D: .; CDR3: CASSRDLVSYEQYF; DNA: TGTGCCAGCAGCCGGGACCTCGTCTCCTACGAGCAGTACTTC
size: .; V: TRBV14; J: TRBJ1-2; D: .; CDR3: CASSQGTSGRIGYTF; DNA: TGTGCCAGCAGCCAGGGGACCTCGGGACGAATTGGCTACACCTTC
size: .; V: TRBV28; J: TRBJ1-6; D: TRBD1; CDR3: CASFNRGISPLHF; DNA: TGTGCCAGCTTCAACAGGGGGATTTCACCCCTCCACTTT
size: .; V: TRBV11-2; J: TRBJ2-7; D: .; CDR3: CASSLEGGILEQYF; DNA: TGTGCCAGCAGCTTAGAGGGGGGAATCCTCGAGCAGTACTTC
size: .; V: TRBV27; J: TRBJ2-6; D: TRBD1; CDR3: CASGGQGFGANVLTF; DNA: TGTGCCAGCGGGGGACAGGGTTTTGGGGCCAACGTCCTGACTTTC
size: .; V: TRBV5-1; J: TRBJ2-7; D: TRBD2; CDR3: CASSSGAGDGTYEQYF; DNA: TGCGCCAGCAGCTCGGGAGCGGGGGACGGGACCTACGAGCAGTACTTC
size: .; V: TRBV7-9; J: TRBJ1-5; D: .; CDR3: CASSPTGGTSQPQHF; DNA: TGTGCCAGCAGCCCGACAGGAGGAACCAGTCAGCCCCAGCATTTT
size: .; V: TRBV11-2; J: TRBJ2-7; D: TRBD1; CDR3: CASSFGTGTYEQYF; DNA: TGTGCCAGCAGCTTTGGGACAGGAACCTACGAGCAGTACTTC
size: .; V: TRBV18; J: TRBJ2-5; D: TRBD2; CDR3: CASSPLVAGGLGVETQYF; DNA: TGTGCCAGCTCACCACTTGTAGCGGGAGGCCTAGGCGTGGAGACCCAGTACTTC
size: .; V: TRBV19; J: TRBJ2-5; D: .; CDR3: CASSIVTAPAETQYF; DNA: TGTGCCAGTAGTATAGTTACGGCACCGGCGGAGACCCAGTACTTC
size: .; V: TRBV19; J: TRBJ1-5; D: .; CDR3: CASSVLGDSNQPQHF; DNA: TGTGCCAGTAGCGTCCTAGGGGATAGCAATCAGCCCCAGCATTTT
size: .; V: TRBV11-2; J: TRBJ1-1; D: TRBD1; CDR3: CASSLGTGPREAFF; DNA: TGTGCCAGCAGCCTTGGGACAGGGCCTAGGGAAGCTTTCTTT
size: .; V: TRBV9; J: TRBJ2-2; D: .; CDR3: CASSVESTGELFF; DNA: TGTGCCAGCAGCGTAGAGTCAACCGGGGAGCTGTTTTTT
size: .; V: TRBV12-3/TRBV12-4; J: TRBJ1-1; D: .; CDR3: CASAASLNTEAFF; DNA: TGTGCCAGCGCAGCCTCACTGAACACTGAAGCTTTCTTT
size: .; V: TRBV14; J: TRBJ1-2; D: TRBD1; CDR3: CASSLGQERYGYTF; DNA: TGTGCCAGCAGCCTTGGACAGGAGAGGTATGGCTACACCTTC
size: .; V: TRBV28; J: TRBJ1-1; D: .; CDR3: CASSLGGSRNTEAFF; DNA: TGTGCCAGCAGTTTAGGTGGGTCTCGGAACACTGAAGCTTTCTTT
size: .; V: TRBV28; J: TRBJ1-6; D: .; CDR3: CASGEVVYNSPLHF; DNA: TGTGCCAGCGGGGAGGTTGTCTATAATTCACCCCTCCACTTT
size: .; V: TRBV10-2; J: TRBJ1-5; D: .; CDR3: CASSESGGNQPQHF; DNA: TGCGCCAGCAGTGAGTCGGGTGGCAATCAGCCCCAGCATTTT
size: .; V: TRBV20-1; J: TRBJ2-7; D: TRBD1; CDR3: CSASIPPGQGASEQYF; DNA: TGCAGTGCTAGTATACCTCCGGGACAGGGGGCAAGCGAGCAGTACTTC
size: .; V: TRBV9; J: TRBJ2-1; D: TRBD2; CDR3: CASSVGLAGRNEQFF; DNA: TGTGCCAGCAGCGTAGGGCTAGCGGGGCGCAATGAGCAGTTCTTC
size: .; V: TRBV28; J: TRBJ1-5; D: .; CDR3: CAGRLQGWQPQHF; DNA: TGTGCCGGCAGGCTTCAGGGGTGGCAGCCCCAGCATTTT
size: .; V: TRBV7-2; J: TRBJ2-7; D: TRBD1; CDR3: CASSTTGQGSYEQYF; DNA: TGTGCCAGCAGCACAACGGGACAGGGCTCCTACGAGCAGTACTTC
size: .; V: TRBV4-3; J: TRBJ2-3; D: .; CDR3: CASSQDFLGSTDTQYF; DNA: TGCGCCAGCAGCCAAGATTTTTTAGGGAGCACAGATACGCAGTATTTT
size: .; V: TRBV7-3; J: TRBJ2-2; D: .; CDR3: CASSRGDTGELFF; DNA: TGTGCCAGCAGCCGTGGGGACACCGGGGAGCTGTTTTTT
size: .; V: TRBV19; J: TRBJ1-5; D: TRBD1; CDR3: CASTGTGGSQPQHF; DNA: TGTGCCAGTACCGGGACAGGGGGATCTCAGCCCCAGCATTTT
size: .; V: TRBV19; J: TRBJ1-2; D: .; CDR3: CASSHGTSNNYGYTF; DNA: TGTGCCAGTAGTCATGGGACATCGAATAACTATGGCTACACCTTC
size: .; V: TRBV2; J: TRBJ1-1; D: .; CDR3: CATSFGADTEAFF; DNA: TGTGCCACTAGCTTCGGGGCGGACACTGAAGCTTTCTTT
size: once; V: TRBV21-1; J: TRBJ2-1; D: .; CDR3: CASSKVSAGDRSSYNEQFF; DNA: TGTGCCAGCAGCAAAGTGTCGGCGGGAGACAGGAGCTCCTACAATGAGCAGTTCTTC
size: .; V: TRBV9; J: TRBJ2-7; D: .; CDR3: CASSVGGDSYEQYF; DNA: TGTGCCAGCAGCGTAGGAGGGGATTCCTACGAGCAGTACTTC
size: .; V: TRBV6-7; J: TRBJ2-2; D: TRBD1; CDR3: CASSYSKGSGTARLNTGELFF; DNA: TGTGCCAGCAGTTACTCGAAGGGGTCCGGGACAGCCCGACTGAACACCGGGGAGCTGTTTTTT
size: .; V: TRBV4-1; J: TRBJ1-4; D: .; CDR3: CASSQGVGSGEKLFF; DNA: TGCGCCAGCAGCCAAGGAGTCGGTTCAGGAGAAAAACTGTTTTTT
size: .; V: TRBV27; J: TRBJ2-2; D: TRBD1; CDR3: CASSRQGAPDTGELFF; DNA: TGTGCCAGCAGTAGACAGGGGGCGCCGGACACCGGGGAGCTGTTTTTT
size: .; V: TRBV20-1; J: TRBJ2-3; D: TRBD2; CDR3: CSASAGAGTDTQYF; DNA: TGCAGTGCTAGTGCGGGAGCCGGCACAGATACGCAGTATTTT
size: .; V: TRBV5-6; J: TRBJ2-2; D: .; CDR3: CASSFGGTGELFF; DNA: TGTGCCAGCAGCTTTGGCGGTACCGGGGAGCTGTTTTTT
size: once; V: TRBV27; J: TRBJ1-6; D: .; CDR3: CASSGDIEHSSYNSPLHF; DNA: TGTGCCAGCAGTGGCGACATTGAACACAGCTCCTATAATTCACCCCTCCACTTT
size: .; V: TRBV7-8; J: TRBJ2-3; D: .; CDR3: CASSQPSGGADTQYF; DNA: TGTGCCAGCAGCCAACCTTCAGGGGGGGCAGATACGCAGTATTTT
size: .; V: TRBV14; J: TRBJ2-3; D: TRBD2; CDR3: CASSQEGASGYRTDTQYF; DNA: TGTGCCAGCAGCCAAGAAGGGGCTAGCGGCTACCGCACAGATACGCAGTATTTT
size: once; V: TRBV6-5; J: TRBJ2-3; D: TRBD2; CDR3: CASSQRPGGIDTQYF; DNA: TGTGCCAGCAGTCAGCGCCCGGGGGGGATAGATACGCAGTATTTT
size: .; V: TRBV18; J: TRBJ2-7; D: TRBD1; CDR3: CASSHGQAYEQYF; DNA: TGTGCCAGCTCTCATGGACAGGCCTACGAGCAGTACTTC
size: once; V: TRBV20-1; J: TRBJ2-7; D: .; CDR3: CSASRETYEQYF; DNA: TGCAGTGCTAGTCGGGAAACATACGAGCAGTACTTC